These 28 T cell receptor beta chains share one sample of origin, sequenced in a study of T cells in localized non-small cell lung cancer. Here immunoSEQ multiplex PCR was the method, and the copy in TCRdb shows in-frame clones only, minus some. Seen here are under 2,500 clones, about 23% observed once, and the top ten hold roughly 18%. The specimen comprised normal lung tissue next to the tumor, sampled before any cancer treatment. These receptors were obtained from a male donor aged 60 or over with stage I lung adenocarcinoma.

This clone qualifies as medium-sized. V usage is TRBV6-8 and J usage is TRBJ2-5, with D tentatively TRBD1 or TRBD2 (5 bases each). Trimming removed 5 bases from V and 2 bases from J, with 12 bases in between. There are 14 residues in the CDR3. The germline gives CDR1 MNHGY, CDR2 SAAAGT. The chain's CDR3 is CASSEGQNQETQYF. In DNA, the CDR3 is TGTGCCAGCAGTGAGGGGCAGAATCAAGAGACCCAGTACTTC.

In this sample, this clone turned up a few times. This sequence joins TRBV6-8 and TRBJ1-2; perhaps TRBD1 as D (5 bases). Germline CDR1 and CDR2: MNHGY and SAAAGT. There are 13 residues in the CDR3. Trimming took 5 bases from V and 5 from J, leaving 12 bases between them. The CDR3 spells CASSIGTAYGYTF. As DNA, the CDR3 is TGTGCCAGCAGTATCGGGACGGCTTATGGCTACACCTTC.

The sample holds a few counts of this clone. As DNA, the CDR3 is TGTGCCAGCAGTTCCGGTTTTAGCAATCAGCCCCAGCATTTT. Translating gives CASSSGFSNQPQHF. V usage is TRBV6-8 and J usage is TRBJ1-5; D is unresolved. V lost 4 bases, J lost 0 bases, and 7 bases lay in between. The CDR3 extends over 14 amino acids. Germline V gene lookup returns CDR1 MNHGY and CDR2 SAAAGT.

This clone has more than one count but fewer than ten. V and J are TRBV11-3 and TRBJ2-7; TRBD2 agrees at 8 bases. Germline V CDR1 and CDR2: SGHNT, YENEEA. The V segment lost 5 bases and the J segment 0 bases; nucleotides outside the gene matches: 9. This CDR3 is 16 amino acids long. CDR3: CASSQAAGDFSYEQYF. As DNA, the CDR3 is TGTGCCAGCAGCCAAGCAGCGGGGGACTTCTCCTACGAGCAGTACTTC.

In this sample, this clone turned up a few times. This chain uses TRBV29-1 with TRBJ1-1, with no clear D. The CDR3 has 13 amino acids. Trimming took 0 bases from V and 5 from J, leaving 10 bases between them. The germline V gene encodes CDR1 SQVTM and CDR2 ANQGSEA. The CDR3 here is CSVEETLGTEAFF. The CDR3 DNA reads TGCAGCGTTGAAGAAACCTTGGGTACTGAAGCTTTCTTT.

This clone was seen more than once but under ten times. V and J are TRBV6-8 and TRBJ1-2; no reliable D call. CDR3 length: 13 residues. Germline assignment: CDR1 MNHGY and CDR2 SAAAGT. V was cut by 8 bases and J by 0 bases, with 10 bases left in between. CDR3 coding DNA: TGTGCCAGCGGGGAACAGCCTAACTATGGCTACACCTTC. Amino acid sequence: CASGEQPNYGYTF.

This clone is medium-sized in the sample. This chain links TRBV11-3 with TRBJ1-2, with D unresolved. Per germline, CDR1 SGHNT and CDR2 YENEEA. The V end was cut by 2 bases, the J end by 5 bases, with 15 bases between. This CDR3 contains 15 residues. In DNA form, the CDR3 reads TGTGCCAGCAGCTTATCCCTAGAAGACTTTTATGGCTACACCTTC. Protein product: CASSLSLEDFYGYTF.

The J gene is TRBJ2-7, the V gene TRBV9; 7 nucleotides agree with TRBD1. Germline trimming cut 9 bases from V and 6 bases from J; bases unmatched to any gene: 9. The CDR3 sequence is 12 residues long. The germline CDR1 and CDR2 sequences are SGDLS and YYNGEE. The CDR3 sequence: CATRDRPIEQYF. The CDR3, as DNA: TGTGCCACCCGGGACAGACCCATCGAGCAGTACTTC.

The chain uses TRBV29-1 and TRBJ2-7; D could derive from TRBD1 or TRBD2 (5 bases each). Germline CDR1 and CDR2: SQVTM and ANQGSEA. The CDR3 spans 15 residues. V was clipped by 2 bases and J by 7 bases, with 21 bases between them. This CDR3 reads CSVELVGQGEGEQYF. The CDR3 nucleotides read TGCAGCGTTGAATTAGTGGGGCAGGGAGAAGGGGAGCAGTACTTC.

Sample share makes this clone medium-sized (0.01 to 0.1%). The chain employs TRBV11-3 and TRBJ2-1; tentative D call: TRBD2 (5 bases). There are 18 residues in the CDR3. The V end was cut by 1 base, the J end by 0 bases, with 16 bases between. Germline V gene data show CDR1 as SGHNT and CDR2 as YENEEA. The CDR3 here is CASSLGVSGISSYNEQFF. DNA of the CDR3: TGTGCCAGCAGCTTAGGCGTAAGCGGAATATCCTCCTACAATGAGCAGTTCTTC.

The table lists this clone with a few counts. J is TRBJ2-1 and V is TRBV11-3; 10 nucleotides align to TRBD2. The V gene's germline CDR1 is SGHNT and CDR2 YENEEA. The CDR3 has 15 residues. The ends lost 5 bases at V and 9 bases at J; junction bases unmatched: 10. DNA of the CDR3: TGTGCCAGCAGCCTCAGCGGGAGGGCCCACAGTGAGCAGTTCTTC. It codes for CASSLSGRAHSEQFF.

The chain employs TRBV6-8 and TRBJ2-2, with TRBD2 matching 7 bases. The germline gives CDR1 MNHGY, CDR2 SAAAGT. This CDR3 has 16 residues. Trimming took 2 bases from V and 4 from J; bases not matched to a gene: 7. CDR3 nucleotide sequence: TGTGCCAGCAGTTACCGAAGCCCGGGAGGCACCGGGGAGCTGTTTTTT. Residues: CASSYRSPGGTGELFF.

This clone was picked up a small number of times. The chain links TRBV11-3 to TRBJ2-7; TRBD1 might be the D (6 bases). Trimming left V 1 base short and J 6 bases short, with 19 bases between. Per the germline V gene, CDR1 is SGHNT and CDR2 is YENEEA. CDR3 length: 16 residues. This CDR3 is CASSLVIGRGPGEQYF. The CDR3 bases are TGTGCCAGCAGCTTAGTTATCGGCAGGGGTCCTGGCGAGCAGTACTTC.

The rearrangement uses TRBV9 and TRBJ1-5; D is undetermined. The germline CDR1 and CDR2 sequences are SGDLS and YYNGEE. Trimming stripped 4 bases from V and 2 bases from J, with 16 bases between. The CDR3 has 16 residues. The CDR3 region has the DNA TGTGCCAGCAGCTCCCGACCGACATGGGGCAATCAGCCCCAGCATTTT. Amino acids: CASSSRPTWGNQPQHF.

This chain joins TRBV18 and TRBJ2-3, with TRBD2 identical over 11 bases. The CDR3 spans 16 residues. V shed 1 base and J 3 bases; nucleotides not matched to a gene: 3. CDR1 and CDR2 from the germline V gene are KGHSH and LQKENI. The CDR3 sequence: CASSPLAGGSTDTQYF. CDR3 nucleotide sequence: TGTGCCAGCTCACCACTAGCGGGGGGGTCAACAGATACGCAGTATTTT.

Judged by abundance, this clone is medium-sized. The J gene is TRBJ2-1, the V gene TRBV19; TRBD2 aligns across 13 bases. The CDR3 runs 17 residues. V dropped 4 bases and J dropped 0; count of bases not matched to a gene: 3. Germline-derived CDR1 and CDR2 are LNHDA and SQIVND (reference sequence). DNA of the CDR3: TGTGCCAGTAGTAAAGGACTAGCGGGAGTCTCCTACAATGAGCAGTTCTTC. It translates to CASSKGLAGVSYNEQFF. The full variable domain, its missing parts supplied by reference TRBV19 and TRBJ2-1, is DGGITQSPKYLFRKEGQNVTLSCEQNLNHDAMYWYRQDPGQGLRLIYYSQIVNDFQKGDIAEGYSVSREKKESFPLTVTSAQKNPTAFYLCASSKGLAGVSYNEQFFGPGTRLTVL.

The chain employs TRBV28 and TRBJ2-1, with 7 bases that match TRBD2. Losses at the gene ends were 0 bases for V and 2 bases for J; bases not matched to a gene: 19. Germline-derived CDR1 and CDR2 are MDHEN and SYDVKM. The CDR3 consists of 21 residues. The CDR3 DNA reads as TGTGCCAGCAGTTTATGGGCCCCAGCGGGGCCCCCCGTTGGGCCCTACAATGAGCAGTTCTTC. Its protein is CASSLWAPAGPPVGPYNEQFF.

The chain couples TRBV28 to TRBJ1-5; D ambiguous. The CDR3 spans 15 residues. Germline loops: CDR1 MDHEN, CDR2 SYDVKM. V was cut by 5 bases and J by 1 base, with 12 bases left in between. CDR3 sequence: CASSQLSVSNQPQHF. The CDR3 DNA reads TGTGCCAGCAGTCAATTGAGCGTAAGCAATCAGCCCCAGCATTTT.

This clone is classed as medium-sized. This chain connects TRBV11-3 to TRBJ2-7; 10 bases are shared with TRBD1. The germline V gene has CDR1 SGHNT and CDR2 YENEEA. The CDR3 is 16 amino acids. Germline trimming cut 4 bases from V and 4 bases from J; bases unmatched to any gene: 10. DNA of the CDR3: TGTGCCAGCAGCTCCGTCCCGGGACAGGGGAGGTACGAGCAGTACTTC. Amino acids: CASSSVPGQGRYEQYF.

The chain joins TRBV19 to TRBJ2-1, with TRBD2 matching over 8 bases. V was clipped by 6 bases and J by 0 bases; unmatched bases: 10. This CDR3 has 17 residues. CDR1 and CDR2 (germline): LNHDA, SQIVND (reference sequence). The CDR3: CASSPYSGTSSYNEQFF. CDR3 in DNA: TGTGCCAGTAGCCCTTATAGCGGGACAAGCTCCTACAATGAGCAGTTCTTC. Drawing the rest from reference TRBV19 and TRBJ2-1, the complete variable domain is DGGITQSPKYLFRKEGQNVTLSCEQNLNHDAMYWYRQDPGQGLRLIYYSQIVNDFQKGDIAEGYSVSREKKESFPLTVTSAQKNPTAFYLCASSPYSGTSSYNEQFFGPGTRLTVL.

This clone qualifies as large (0.1 to 1%). The J gene is TRBJ2-2, the V gene TRBV11-3; the D gene could be TRBD1 or TRBD2 (5 bases each). This CDR3 region has 16 residues. Trimming left V 0 bases short and J 5 bases short, with 13 bases between. Germline lookup yields CDR1 SGHNT and CDR2 YENEEA. CDR3 residues: CASSLEGRRPTGELFF. CDR3 bases: TGTGCCAGCAGCTTAGAGGGACGCCGTCCGACCGGGGAGCTGTTTTTT.

The chain uses TRBV30 and TRBJ1-2; D may be TRBD1 (5 bases). The V end lost 5 bases, the J end lost 5 bases, and 12 bases lay between the germline ends. Germline-derived CDR1 and CDR2 are GTSNPN and SVGIG (reference sequence). This CDR3 is built from 12 residues. CDR3 coding DNA: TGTGCCTGGCGCAGGGAGAAGTATGGCTACACCTTC. Its protein is CAWRREKYGYTF.

This clone has only a few counts. The V and J genes are TRBV6-8 and TRBJ1-2; unclear D gene. The CDR3 is made up of 14 amino acids. Germline V gene lookup returns CDR1 MNHGY and CDR2 SAAAGT. V was shortened by 5 bases and J by 4 bases, with 14 bases between the two germline ends. In nucleotides, the CDR3 is TGTGCCAGCAGTGTTACCGGAGGATCCTATGGCTACACCTTC. Protein: CASSVTGGSYGYTF.

The chain carries TRBV9 and TRBJ2-1; TRBD1 aligns across 8 bases. The CDR3 is 13 amino acids. Germline trimming cut 6 bases from V and 8 bases from J; bases unmatched to any gene: 7. Germline CDR1 SGDLS, CDR2 YYNGEE. The CDR3 DNA reads as TGTGCCAGCACTTCAGGGGGCAGGGATGAGCAGTTCTTC. It yields the protein CASTSGGRDEQFF.

The table lists this clone with a few counts. CDR3 sequence reads: CASSPGLAGMETQYF. CDR3 bases: TGTGCCAGCAGCCCGGGACTAGCGGGAATGGAGACCCAGTACTTC. The genes are TRBV2 and TRBJ2-5; 13 nucleotides align to TRBD2. V trimming: 6 bases; J trimming: 5 bases; junction bases outside the gene matches: 6. CDR1 is SNHLY, CDR2 FYNNEI, per germline. This CDR3 contains 15 residues.

The genes are TRBV30 and TRBJ2-5; TRBD2 aligns across 7 bases. This CDR3 is 14 amino acids long. Germline V CDR1 and CDR2: GTSNPN, SVGIG (reference sequence). V dropped 2 bases and J dropped 9; count of bases not matched to a gene: 12. CDR3 DNA: TGTGCCTGGAGTTTAGCGGGCCTGGGGGACGCCCAGTACTTC. This codes for CAWSLAGLGDAQYF.

The rearrangement links TRBV23-1 to TRBJ1-1; D unclear. TRBV23-1 is treated as an ORF (open reading frame) with a function not yet certain. V gave up 6 bases and J gave up 3 bases, with 11 bases separating them. This CDR3 is 13 amino acids long. CDR3 sequence (DNA): TGCGCCAGCAGCCAAGTTAAGGACACTGAAGCTTTCTTT. This codes for CASSQVKDTEAFF.

This clone was counted between two and nine times. The CDR3, as DNA: TGTGCCTGGAGGCCAGGGGGAAACACTGAAGCTTTCTTT. It codes for CAWRPGGNTEAFF. The chain links TRBV30 to TRBJ1-1; 7 bases fit TRBD1. Germline assignment: CDR1 GTSNPN and CDR2 SVGIG (reference sequence). V trimming: 3 bases; J trimming: 2 bases; junction bases outside the gene matches: 3. CDR3 length: 13 amino acids.